This T cell receptor (beta chain) derives from a study of cytomegalovirus exposure and HLA in healthy donors. A multiplex PCR was run with 60 Vbeta primers and 13 Jbeta primers. The protocol was immunoSEQ multiplex PCR, while the TCRdb copy is restricted to in-frame clones and leaves out a portion. Here the sample table reports roughly 120,000 clones. Germline V gives CDR1 LNHDA, CDR2 SQIVND (reference sequence). This CDR3 is 13 amino acids long. Trimming removed 3 bases from V and 5 bases from J, with 8 bases in between. This chain links TRBV19 with TRBJ1-3, with a weak D call TRBD1 (5 bases). The TCR sequence derives from a man in his thirties or forties in good health and CMV-seronegative. Sequenced input: PBMCs. Written as DNA, the CDR3 is TGTGCCAGTAGTATCAGACAGCGAAACACCATATATTTT. Encoded protein: CASSIRQRNTIYF.